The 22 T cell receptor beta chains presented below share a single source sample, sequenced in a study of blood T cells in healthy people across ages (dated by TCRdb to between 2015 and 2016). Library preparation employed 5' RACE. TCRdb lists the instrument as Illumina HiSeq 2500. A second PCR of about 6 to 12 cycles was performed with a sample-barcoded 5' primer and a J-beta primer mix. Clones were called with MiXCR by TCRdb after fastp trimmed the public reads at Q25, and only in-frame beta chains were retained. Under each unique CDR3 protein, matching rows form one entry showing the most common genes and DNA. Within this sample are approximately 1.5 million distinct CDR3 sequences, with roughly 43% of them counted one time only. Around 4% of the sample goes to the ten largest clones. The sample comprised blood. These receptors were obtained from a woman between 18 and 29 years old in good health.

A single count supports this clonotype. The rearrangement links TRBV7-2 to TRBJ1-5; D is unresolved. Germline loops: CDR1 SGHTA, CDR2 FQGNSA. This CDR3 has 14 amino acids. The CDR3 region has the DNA TGTGCTGGCAGCTTAGGCATAAACAATCAGCCCCAGCATTTT. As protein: CAGSLGINNQPQHF.

This chain's CDR3 is CASSEDLNTEAFF. CDR3 nucleotide sequence: TGTGCCAGCAGTGAAGACTTGAACACTGAAGCTTTCTTT. V is TRBV6-1 and J is TRBJ1-1; D not resolved. The CDR3 length is 13 residues. Germline V CDR1 and CDR2: MNHNS, SASEGT. Trimming removed 1 base from V and 0 bases from J, with 3 bases in between.

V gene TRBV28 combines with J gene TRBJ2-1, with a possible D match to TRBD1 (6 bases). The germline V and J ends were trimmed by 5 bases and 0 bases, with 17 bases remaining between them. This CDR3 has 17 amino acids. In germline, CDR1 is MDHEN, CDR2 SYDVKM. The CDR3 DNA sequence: TGTGCCAGCAGTGACCCCGGGACAACGAGCTCCTACAATGAGCAGTTCTTC. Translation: CASSDPGTTSSYNEQFF.

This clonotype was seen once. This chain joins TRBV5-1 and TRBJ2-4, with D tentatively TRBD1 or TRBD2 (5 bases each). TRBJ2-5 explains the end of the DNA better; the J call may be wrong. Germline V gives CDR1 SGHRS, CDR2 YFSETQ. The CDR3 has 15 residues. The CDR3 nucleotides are TGCGCCAGCAGCGACGCCGGGACCCCGACCGAGACCCAGTACTTC. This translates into CASSDAGTPTETQYF.

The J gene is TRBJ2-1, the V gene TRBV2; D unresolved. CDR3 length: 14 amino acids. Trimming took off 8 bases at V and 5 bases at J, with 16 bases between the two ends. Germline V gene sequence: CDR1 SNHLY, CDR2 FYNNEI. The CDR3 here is CASLVADQNNEQFF. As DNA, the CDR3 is TGTGCCAGCCTTGTGGCGGACCAAAACAATGAGCAGTTCTTC.

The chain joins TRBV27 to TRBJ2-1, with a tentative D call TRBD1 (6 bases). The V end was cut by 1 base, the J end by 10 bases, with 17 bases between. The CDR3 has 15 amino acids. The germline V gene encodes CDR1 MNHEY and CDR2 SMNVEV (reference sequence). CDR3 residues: CASSLLQGPSYEQFF. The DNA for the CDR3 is TGTGCCAGCAGTTTATTACAGGGACCCTCCTACGAGCAGTTCTTC.

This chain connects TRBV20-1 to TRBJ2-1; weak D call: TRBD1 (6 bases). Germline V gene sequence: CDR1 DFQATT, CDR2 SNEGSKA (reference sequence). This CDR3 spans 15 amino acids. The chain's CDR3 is CRLRPSGDSYNEQFF. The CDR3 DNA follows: TGCAGGCTCCGACCTTCAGGGGACTCCTACAATGAGCAGTTCTTC.

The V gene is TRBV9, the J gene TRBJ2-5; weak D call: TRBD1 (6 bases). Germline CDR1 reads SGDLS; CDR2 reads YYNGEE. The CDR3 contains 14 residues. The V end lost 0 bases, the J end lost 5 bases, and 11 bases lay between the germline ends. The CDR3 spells CASSVAGGLETQYF. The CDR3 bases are TGTGCCAGCAGCGTAGCTGGGGGCCTTGAGACCCAGTACTTC.

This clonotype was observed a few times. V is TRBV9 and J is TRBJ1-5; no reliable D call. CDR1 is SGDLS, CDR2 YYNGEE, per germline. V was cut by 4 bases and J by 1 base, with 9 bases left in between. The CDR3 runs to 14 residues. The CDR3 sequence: CASSRLPSNQPQHF. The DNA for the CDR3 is TGTGCCAGCAGCCGGCTACCAAGCAATCAGCCCCAGCATTTT. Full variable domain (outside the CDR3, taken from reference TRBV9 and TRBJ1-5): DSGVTQTPKHLITATGQRVTLRCSPRSGDLSVYWYQQSLDQGLQFLIQYYNGEERAKGNILERFSAQQFPDLHSELNLSSLELGDSALYFCASSRLPSNQPQHFGDGTRLSIL.

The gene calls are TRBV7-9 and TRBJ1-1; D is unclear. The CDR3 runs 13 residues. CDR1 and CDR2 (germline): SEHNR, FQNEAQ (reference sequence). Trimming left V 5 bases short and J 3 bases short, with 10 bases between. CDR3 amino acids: CASSQRWDTEAFF. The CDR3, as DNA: TGTGCCAGCAGCCAAAGGTGGGACACTGAAGCTTTCTTT. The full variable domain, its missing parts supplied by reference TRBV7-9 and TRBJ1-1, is DTGVSQNPRHKITKRGQNVTFRCDPISEHNRLYWYRQTLGQGPEFLTYFQNEAQLEKSRLLSDRFSAERPKGSFSTLEIQRTEQGDSAMYLCASSQRWDTEAFFGQGTRLTVV.

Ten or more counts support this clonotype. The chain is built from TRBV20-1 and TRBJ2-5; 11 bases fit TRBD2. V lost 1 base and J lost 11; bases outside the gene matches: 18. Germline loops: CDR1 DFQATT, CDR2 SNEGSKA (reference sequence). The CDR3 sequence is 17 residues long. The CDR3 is CSARAYSGRASLDEQYF. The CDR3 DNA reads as TGCAGTGCTAGAGCATATAGCGGGAGGGCCTCCCTCGATGAGCAGTACTTC.

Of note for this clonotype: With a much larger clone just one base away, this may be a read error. CDR3 sequence (DNA): TGTGCCAGCGCACCCATAGCGGACAATGAGCAGTTCTTC. It encodes CASAPIADNEQFF. V gene TRBV18 combines with J gene TRBJ2-1; D is possibly TRBD2 (6 bases). Per the germline V gene, CDR1 is KGHSH and CDR2 is LQKENI. CDR3 length: 13 residues. The whole variable domain, remainder taken from reference TRBV18 and TRBJ2-1, is NAGVMQNPRHLVRRRGQEARLRCSPMKGHSHVYWYRQLPEEGLKFMVYLQKENIIDESGMPKERFSAEFPKEGPSILRIQQVVRGDSAAYFCASAPIADNEQFFGPGTRLTVL.

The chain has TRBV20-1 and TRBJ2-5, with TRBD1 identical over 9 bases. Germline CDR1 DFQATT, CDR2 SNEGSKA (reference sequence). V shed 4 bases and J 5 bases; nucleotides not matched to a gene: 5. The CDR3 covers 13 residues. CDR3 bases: TGCAGTGCTATACAGGGGGCGAGGGAGACCCAGTACTTC. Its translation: CSAIQGARETQYF.

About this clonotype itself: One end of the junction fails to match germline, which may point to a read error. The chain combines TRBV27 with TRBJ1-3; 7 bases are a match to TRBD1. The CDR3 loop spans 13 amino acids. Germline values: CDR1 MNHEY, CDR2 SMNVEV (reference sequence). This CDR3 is CVSRRQGGNTIYF. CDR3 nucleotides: TGTGTCAGCAGGAGACAGGGAGGGAACACCATATATTTT.

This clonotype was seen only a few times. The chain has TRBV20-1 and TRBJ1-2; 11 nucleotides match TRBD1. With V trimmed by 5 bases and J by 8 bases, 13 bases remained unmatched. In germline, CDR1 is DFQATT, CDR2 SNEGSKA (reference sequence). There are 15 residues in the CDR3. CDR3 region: CSAVAPGQGVVGYTF. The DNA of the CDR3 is TGCAGTGCTGTAGCTCCGGGACAGGGGGTTGTCGGCTACACCTTC.

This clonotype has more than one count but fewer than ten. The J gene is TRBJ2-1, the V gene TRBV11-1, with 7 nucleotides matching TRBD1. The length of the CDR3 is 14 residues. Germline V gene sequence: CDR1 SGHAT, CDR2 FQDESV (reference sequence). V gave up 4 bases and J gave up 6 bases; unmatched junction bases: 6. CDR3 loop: CASSSPTGFNEQFF. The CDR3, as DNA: TGTGCCAGCAGCTCCCCGACAGGGTTCAATGAGCAGTTCTTC. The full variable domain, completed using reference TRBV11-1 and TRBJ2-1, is EAEVAQSPRYKITEKSQAVAFWCDPISGHATLYWYRQILGQGPELLVQFQDESVVDDSQLPKDRFSAERLKGVDSTLKIQPAELGDSAMYLCASSSPTGFNEQFFGPGTRLTVL.

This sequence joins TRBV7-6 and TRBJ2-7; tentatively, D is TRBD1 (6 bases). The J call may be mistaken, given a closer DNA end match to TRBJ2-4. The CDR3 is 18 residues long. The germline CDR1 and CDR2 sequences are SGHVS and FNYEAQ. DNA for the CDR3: TGTGCCAGCAGCCCAGGGGTAGCGAGGGGAATAGCCAAAAACATTCAGTACTTC. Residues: CASSPGVARGIAKNIQYF.

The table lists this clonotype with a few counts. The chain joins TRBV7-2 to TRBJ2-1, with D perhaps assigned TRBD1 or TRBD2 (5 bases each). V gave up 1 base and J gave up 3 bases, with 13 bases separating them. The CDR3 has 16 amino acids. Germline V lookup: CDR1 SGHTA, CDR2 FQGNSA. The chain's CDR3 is CASSLVPGADYNEQFF. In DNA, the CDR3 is TGTGCCAGCAGCTTAGTCCCCGGGGCGGACTACAATGAGCAGTTCTTC.

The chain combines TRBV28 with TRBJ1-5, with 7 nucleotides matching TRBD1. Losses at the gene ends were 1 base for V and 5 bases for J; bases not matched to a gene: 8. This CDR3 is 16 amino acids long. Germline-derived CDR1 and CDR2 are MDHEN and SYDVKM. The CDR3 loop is CASSLLSGGTDQPQHF. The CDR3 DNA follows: TGTGCCAGCAGTTTATTGTCAGGGGGTACCGATCAGCCCCAGCATTTT.

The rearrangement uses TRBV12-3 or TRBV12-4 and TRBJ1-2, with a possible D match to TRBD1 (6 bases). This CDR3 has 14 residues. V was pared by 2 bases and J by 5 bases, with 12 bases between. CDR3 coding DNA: TGTGCCAGCAGTTTACCAGGGGTGCGGTATGGCTACACCTTC. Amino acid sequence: CASSLPGVRYGYTF.

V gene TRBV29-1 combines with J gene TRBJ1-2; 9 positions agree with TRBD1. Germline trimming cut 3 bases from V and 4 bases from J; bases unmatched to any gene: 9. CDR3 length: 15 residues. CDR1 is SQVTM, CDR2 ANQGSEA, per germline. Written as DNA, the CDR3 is TGCAGCGTTGACGCCTTAGACAGGGGGGTCTATGGCTACACCTTC. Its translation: CSVDALDRGVYGYTF.

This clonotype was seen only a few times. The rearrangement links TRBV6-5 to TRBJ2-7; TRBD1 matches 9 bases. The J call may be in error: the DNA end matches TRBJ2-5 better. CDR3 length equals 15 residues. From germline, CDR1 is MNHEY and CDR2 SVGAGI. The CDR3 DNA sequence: TGTGCCAGCAGTCCTTTGGGACAGGGCCCCAAGACCCAGTACTTC. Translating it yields CASSPLGQGPKTQYF.